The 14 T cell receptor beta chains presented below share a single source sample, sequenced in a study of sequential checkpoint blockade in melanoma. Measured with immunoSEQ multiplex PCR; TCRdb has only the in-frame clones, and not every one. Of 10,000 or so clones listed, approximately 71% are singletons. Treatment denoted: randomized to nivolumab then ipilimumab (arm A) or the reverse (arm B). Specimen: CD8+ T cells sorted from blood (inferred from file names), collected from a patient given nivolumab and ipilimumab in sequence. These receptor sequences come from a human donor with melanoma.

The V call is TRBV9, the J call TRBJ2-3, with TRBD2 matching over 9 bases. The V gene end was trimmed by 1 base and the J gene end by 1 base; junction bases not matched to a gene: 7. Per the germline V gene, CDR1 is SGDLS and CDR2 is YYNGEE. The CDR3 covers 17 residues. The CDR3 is CASSVTPSGGRTDTQYF. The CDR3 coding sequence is TGTGCCAGCAGCGTAACGCCAAGCGGGGGGCGCACAGATACGCAGTATTTT.

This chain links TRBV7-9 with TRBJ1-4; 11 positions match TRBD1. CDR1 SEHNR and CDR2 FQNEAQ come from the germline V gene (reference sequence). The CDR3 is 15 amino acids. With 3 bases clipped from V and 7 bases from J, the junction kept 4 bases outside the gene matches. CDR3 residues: CASSLDRGLIEKLFF. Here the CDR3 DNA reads TGTGCCAGCAGCTTGGACAGGGGGCTCATTGAAAAACTGTTTTTT.

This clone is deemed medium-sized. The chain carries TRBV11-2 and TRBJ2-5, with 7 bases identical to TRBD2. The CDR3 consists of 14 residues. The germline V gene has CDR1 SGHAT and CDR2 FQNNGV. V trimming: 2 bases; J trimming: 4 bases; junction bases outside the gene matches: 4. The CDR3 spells CASSLIGGGETQYF. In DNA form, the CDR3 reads TGTGCCAGCAGCTTAATAGGCGGGGGAGAGACCCAGTACTTC.

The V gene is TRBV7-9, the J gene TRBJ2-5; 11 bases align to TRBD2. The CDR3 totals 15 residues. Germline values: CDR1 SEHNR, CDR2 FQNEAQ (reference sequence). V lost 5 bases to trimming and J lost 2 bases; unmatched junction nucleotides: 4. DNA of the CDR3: TGTGCCAGCAGCCTTCTAGCGGGGGGACAAGAGACCCAGTACTTC. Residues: CASSLLAGGQETQYF.

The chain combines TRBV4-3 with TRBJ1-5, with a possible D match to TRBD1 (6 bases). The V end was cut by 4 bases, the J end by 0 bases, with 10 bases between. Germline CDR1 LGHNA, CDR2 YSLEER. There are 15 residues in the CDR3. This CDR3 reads CASSRTVYSNQPQHF. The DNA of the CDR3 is TGCGCCAGCAGCCGGACAGTCTATAGCAATCAGCCCCAGCATTTT.

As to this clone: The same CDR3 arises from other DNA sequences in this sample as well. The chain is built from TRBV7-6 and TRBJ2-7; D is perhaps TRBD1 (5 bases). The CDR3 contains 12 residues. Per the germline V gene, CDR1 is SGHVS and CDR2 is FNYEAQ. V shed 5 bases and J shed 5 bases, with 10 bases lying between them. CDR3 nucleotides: TGTGCCAGCAGCCCCCAGGGTCACGAGCAGTACTTC. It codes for CASSPQGHEQYF. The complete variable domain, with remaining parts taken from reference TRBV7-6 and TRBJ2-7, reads GAGVSQSPRYKVTKRGQDVALRCDPISGHVSLYWYRQALGQGPEFLTYFNYEAQQDKSGLPNDRFSAERPEGSISTLTIQRTEQRDSAMYRCASSPQGHEQYFGPGTRLTVT.

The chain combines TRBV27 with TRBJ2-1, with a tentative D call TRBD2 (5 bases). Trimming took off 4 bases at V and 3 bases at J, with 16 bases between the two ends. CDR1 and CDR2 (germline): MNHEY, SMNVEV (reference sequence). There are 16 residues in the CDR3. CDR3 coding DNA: TGTGCCAGCAGTTCATCCGGGATCTGGGTCTACAATGAGCAGTTCTTC. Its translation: CASSSSGIWVYNEQFF.

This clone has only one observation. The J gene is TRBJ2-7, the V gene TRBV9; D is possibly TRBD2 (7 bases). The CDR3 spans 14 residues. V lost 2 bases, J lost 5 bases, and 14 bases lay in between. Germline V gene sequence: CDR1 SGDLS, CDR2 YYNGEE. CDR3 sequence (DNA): TGTGCCAGCAGCGTGGGGGGGGCCAACCACGAGCAGTACTTC. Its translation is CASSVGGANHEQYF.

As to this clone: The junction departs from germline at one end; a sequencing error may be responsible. CDR3 sequence: CASKFGSSGSSEQYF. In DNA, the CDR3 is TGCGCCAGCAAATTTGGGTCTAGCGGTTCCTCCGAGCAGTACTTC. The genes are TRBV5-1 and TRBJ2-5, with 7 bases aligning to TRBD2. The DNA end is a closer match to TRBJ2-7, so the J assignment may be wrong. Germline lookup yields CDR1 SGHRS and CDR2 YFSETQ. The CDR3 contains 15 residues.

The CDR3 nucleotides are TGTGCCAGCAGCTACTATAGCGGGGGGGTAGTGAAGACCCAGTACTTC. It encodes CASSYYSGGVVKTQYF. The V gene is TRBV5-6, the J gene TRBJ2-5, with 11 positions matching TRBD2. Trimming cost V 3 bases and J 6 bases; bases outside gene matches: 10. Germline lookup yields CDR1 SGHDT and CDR2 YYEEEE. The CDR3 covers 16 residues.

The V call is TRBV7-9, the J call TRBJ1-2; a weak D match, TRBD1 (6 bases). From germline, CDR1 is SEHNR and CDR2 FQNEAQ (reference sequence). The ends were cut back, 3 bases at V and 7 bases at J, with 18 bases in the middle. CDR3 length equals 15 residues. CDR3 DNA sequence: TGTGCCAGCAGCTTGGAAGGCAGGCAGGGGATTGGCTACACCTTC. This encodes CASSLEGRQGIGYTF.

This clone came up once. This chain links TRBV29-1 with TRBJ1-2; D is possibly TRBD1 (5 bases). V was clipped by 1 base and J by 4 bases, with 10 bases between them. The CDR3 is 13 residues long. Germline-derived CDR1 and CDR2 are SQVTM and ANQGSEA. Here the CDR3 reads CSVEGGVTYGYTF. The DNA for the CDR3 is TGCAGCGTTGAAGGGGGGGTTACCTATGGCTACACCTTC. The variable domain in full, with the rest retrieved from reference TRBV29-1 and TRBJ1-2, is SAVISQKPSRDICQRGTSLTIQCQVDSQVTMMFWYRQQPGQSLTLIATANQGSEATYESGFVIDKFPISRPNLTFSTLTVSNMSPEDSSIYLCSVEGGVTYGYTFGSGTRLTVV.

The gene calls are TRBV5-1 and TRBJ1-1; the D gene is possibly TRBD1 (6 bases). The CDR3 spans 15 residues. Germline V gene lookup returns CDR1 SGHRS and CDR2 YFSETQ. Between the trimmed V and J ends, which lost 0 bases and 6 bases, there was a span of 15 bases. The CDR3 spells CASSLGQGFRSEAFF. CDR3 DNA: TGCGCCAGCAGCTTGGGGCAGGGGTTTAGGTCTGAAGCTTTCTTT.

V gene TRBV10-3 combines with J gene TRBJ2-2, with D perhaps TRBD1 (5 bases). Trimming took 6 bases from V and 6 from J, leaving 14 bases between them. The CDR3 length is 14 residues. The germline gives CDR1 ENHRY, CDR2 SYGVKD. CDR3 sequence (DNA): TGTGCCATCAGCCCTCAGGGTACGGCCGGGGAGCTGTTTTTT. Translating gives CAISPQGTAGELFF.